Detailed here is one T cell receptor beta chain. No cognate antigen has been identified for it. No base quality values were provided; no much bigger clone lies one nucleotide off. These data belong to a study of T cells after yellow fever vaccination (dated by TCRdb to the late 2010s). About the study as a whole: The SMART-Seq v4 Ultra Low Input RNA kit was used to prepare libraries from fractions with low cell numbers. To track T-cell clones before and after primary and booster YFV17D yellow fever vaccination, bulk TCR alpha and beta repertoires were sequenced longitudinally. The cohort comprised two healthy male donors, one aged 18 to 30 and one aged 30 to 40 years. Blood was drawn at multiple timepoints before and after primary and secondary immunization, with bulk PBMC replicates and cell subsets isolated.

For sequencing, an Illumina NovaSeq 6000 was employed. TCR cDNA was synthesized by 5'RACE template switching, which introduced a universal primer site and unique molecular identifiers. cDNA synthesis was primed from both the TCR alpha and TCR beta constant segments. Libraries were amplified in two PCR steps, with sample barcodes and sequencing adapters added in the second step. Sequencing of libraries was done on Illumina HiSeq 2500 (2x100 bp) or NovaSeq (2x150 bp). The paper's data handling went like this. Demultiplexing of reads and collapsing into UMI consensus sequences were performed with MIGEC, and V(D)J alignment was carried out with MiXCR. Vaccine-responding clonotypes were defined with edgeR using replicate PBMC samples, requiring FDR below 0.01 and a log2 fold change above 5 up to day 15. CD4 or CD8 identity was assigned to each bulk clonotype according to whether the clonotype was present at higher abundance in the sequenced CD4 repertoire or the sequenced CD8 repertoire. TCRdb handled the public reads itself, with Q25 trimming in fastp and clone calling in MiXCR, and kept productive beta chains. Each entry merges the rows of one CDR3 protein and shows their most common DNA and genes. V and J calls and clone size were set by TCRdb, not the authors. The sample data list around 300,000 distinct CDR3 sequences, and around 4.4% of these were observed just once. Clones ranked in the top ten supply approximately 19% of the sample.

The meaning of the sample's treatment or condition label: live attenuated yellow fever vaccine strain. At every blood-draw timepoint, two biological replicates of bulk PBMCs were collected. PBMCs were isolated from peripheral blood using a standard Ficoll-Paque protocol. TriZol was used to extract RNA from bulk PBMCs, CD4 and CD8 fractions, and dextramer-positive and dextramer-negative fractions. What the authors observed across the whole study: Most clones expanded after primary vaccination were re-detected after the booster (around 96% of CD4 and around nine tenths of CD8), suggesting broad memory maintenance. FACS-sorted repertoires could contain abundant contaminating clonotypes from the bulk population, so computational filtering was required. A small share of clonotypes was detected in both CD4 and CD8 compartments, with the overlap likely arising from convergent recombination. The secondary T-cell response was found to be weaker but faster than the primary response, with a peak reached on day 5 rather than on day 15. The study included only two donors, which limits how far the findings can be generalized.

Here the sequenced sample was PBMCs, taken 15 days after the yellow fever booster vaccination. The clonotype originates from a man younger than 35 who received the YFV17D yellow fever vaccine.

The DNA is TGTGCCAGCAGGACTGGACAGAACGATGGCTACACCTTC. Its protein reads: CASRTGQNDGYTF. This chain joins TRBV6-1 to TRBJ1-2; a tentative D match to TRBD1 spans 6 bases. CDR1 and CDR2, looked up from the germline V gene, are MNHNS and SASEGT. V is reduced by 6 bases and J by 6 bases, leaving a spacing of 14 bases between them. The CDR3 holds 13 amino acids from the cysteine to the phenylalanine. Of all the DNA, just the CDR3 is kept, 39 bases in frame from base 1.